One and the same sample provided the 17 T cell receptor beta chains below, sequenced in a study of blood T cells in healthy people across ages. PCR was performed a second time for 7 to 11 cycles using a sample-barcoded 5' primer and a J-beta primer mix. TCRdb passed the 5' RACE reads through MiXCR, listing each CDR3 protein once. The table has roughly 1.5 million distinct CDR3 sequences, roughly two fifths seen once. Sequencing was performed on blood. The origin of the receptors is a woman aged 18-35 years in good health.

This chain joins TRBV29-1 and TRBJ1-1, with a tentative D call TRBD1 (5 bases). This CDR3 is 12 amino acids long. CDR1 is SQVTM, CDR2 ANQGSEA, per germline. Deletions cut 6 bases from V and 7 bases from J, with 15 bases between. CDR3 DNA sequence: TGCAGCGTCCTCCGGGACTCTCGTGAAGCTTTCTTT. Its translation is CSVLRDSREAFF.

J is TRBJ1-4 and V is TRBV12-3 or TRBV12-4; TRBD1 aligns across 7 bases. The junction had 11 bases not matched to a gene; V was cut back by 6 bases and J by 7 bases. The CDR3 length is 15 residues. The CDR3 reads CASRPGGTATEKLFF. CDR3 DNA: TGTGCCAGCAGACCAGGAGGGACAGCTACTGAAAAACTGTTTTTT.

The chain couples TRBV7-6 to TRBJ1-5; the D gene is possibly TRBD1 (5 bases). Trimming took off 3 bases at V and 1 base at J, with 16 bases between the two ends. From germline, CDR1 is SGHVS and CDR2 FNYEAQ. The CDR3 loop spans 17 amino acids. The CDR3 loop is CASSLHPLGRSNQPQHF. In nucleotides, the CDR3 is TGTGCCAGCAGCTTGCACCCTTTGGGACGGAGCAATCAGCCCCAGCATTTT.

This clonotype was recorded a few times. The gene calls are TRBV20-1 and TRBJ2-3; TRBD1 matches at 9 bases. V was clipped by 0 bases and J by 2 bases; unmatched bases: 18. Germline V gene sequence: CDR1 DFQATT, CDR2 SNEGSKA (reference sequence). The CDR3 contains 20 residues. CDR3 sequence reads: CSAREPLDRGKDRLTDTQYF. The CDR3 nucleotides read TGCAGTGCTAGAGAACCCTTGGACAGGGGAAAGGATAGACTCACAGATACGCAGTATTTT.

This chain joins TRBV28 and TRBJ1-4; TRBD1 aligns across 9 bases. This CDR3 spans 16 amino acids. Looked up from germline, CDR1 is MDHEN and CDR2 is SYDVKM. Unmatched junction bases numbered 6, after V lost 5 bases and J lost 2 bases. CDR3 in amino acids: CASSEPGTGTNEKLFF. CDR3 bases: TGTGCCAGCAGTGAACCGGGGACAGGGACTAATGAAAAACTGTTTTTT.

This clonotype turned up a few times. V usage is TRBV4-1 and J usage is TRBJ2-3; perhaps TRBD1 as D (5 bases). The CDR3 covers 16 residues. Germline loops: CDR1 MGHRA, CDR2 YSYEKL. V was clipped by 1 base and J by 2 bases, with 13 bases between them. CDR3 loop: CASSQVLGDFTDTQYF. Written as DNA, the CDR3 is TGCGCCAGCAGCCAAGTTTTAGGGGATTTCACAGATACGCAGTATTTT.

This clonotype has just a few counts. This chain joins TRBV4-2 and TRBJ2-3; TRBD2 aligns across 12 bases. Trimming at V came to 2 bases and at J to 5 bases, leaving 5 bases not matched to a gene. Germline CDR1 and CDR2: LGHNA and YNFKEQ. This CDR3 comprises 16 residues. In DNA form, the CDR3 reads TGTGCCAGCAGCCAACGACTAGCGGGAGTTGAAGATACGCAGTATTTT. The encoded protein is CASSQRLAGVEDTQYF.

This clonotype was seen more than once but under ten times. The V and J genes are TRBV29-1 and TRBJ1-4; D remains ambiguous. Trimming removed 1 base from V and 0 bases from J, with 15 bases in between. This CDR3 has 17 amino acids. Germline assignment: CDR1 SQVTM and CDR2 ANQGSEA. DNA of the CDR3: TGCAGCGTTGAAGGATTTTCAACAGCCTCAACTAATGAAAAACTGTTTTTT. It translates to CSVEGFSTASTNEKLFF.

The chain carries TRBV5-5 and TRBJ2-3, with a weak D call TRBD2 (5 bases). Trimming removed 2 bases at V and 9 bases at J, with 10 bases between. The CDR3 extends over 12 amino acids. Germline V CDR1 and CDR2: SGHKS, YYEKEE (reference sequence). This CDR3 reads CASSLATGTQYF. The CDR3 coding sequence is TGTGCCAGCAGCTTAGCGACGGGGACGCAGTATTTT.

Concerning this clonotype: At one of its ends the junction is not consistent with the germline gene, which may arise from a read error. The chain has TRBV6-5 and TRBJ2-7, with 9 bases lining up with TRBD2. This CDR3 spans 14 amino acids. Germline V lookup: CDR1 MNHEY, CDR2 SVGAGI. The CDR3 bases are TGTGCCTGCAGTTACGCTAGCGGGGCCTACGAGCAGTACTTC. It encodes CACSYASGAYEQYF.

J is TRBJ2-3 and V is TRBV4-3, with a weak D call TRBD1 (6 bases). Germline V lookup: CDR1 LGHNA, CDR2 YSLEER. V dropped 1 base and J dropped 7 bases, with 15 bases sitting between them. This CDR3 region has 15 residues. This chain's CDR3 is CASSQVRGSLNTQYF. CDR3 nucleotides: TGCGCCAGCAGCCAAGTAAGGGGGTCCCTAAATACGCAGTATTTT.

The chain couples TRBV6-6 to TRBJ1-2, with 10 bases identical to TRBD1. This CDR3 comprises 15 residues. Germline V lookup: CDR1 MNHNY, CDR2 SVGAGI (reference sequence). V was clipped by 5 bases and J by 4 bases; unmatched bases: 7. The CDR3 region is CASSIRTGGGYGYTF. The CDR3 DNA reads as TGTGCCAGCAGTATTAGGACAGGGGGGGGCTATGGCTACACCTTC.

V and J are TRBV7-9 and TRBJ1-2; D not certain. The V and J ends lost 6 bases and 9 bases respectively, with 11 bases between them. Germline CDR1 is SEHNR and CDR2 is FQNEAQ (reference sequence). The CDR3 extends over 11 amino acids. In DNA form, the CDR3 reads TGTGCCAGCAGAATTACCGGGAGCTACACCTTC. This gives the protein CASRITGSYTF.

The chain is built from TRBV29-1 and TRBJ2-3; 9 positions match TRBD2. V was clipped by 0 bases and J by 5 bases; unmatched bases: 9. The germline V gene has CDR1 SQVTM and CDR2 ANQGSEA. The CDR3 length is 16 residues. The CDR3 protein is CSVEEGFAGGQDTQYF. The CDR3 bases are TGCAGCGTTGAAGAAGGTTTTGCGGGGGGGCAAGATACGCAGTATTTT.

CDR3 nucleotide sequence: TGTGCCAGCAGCGCCGGCGGGACTATGGAGCCCCAGCATTTT. Encoded protein: CASSAGGTMEPQHF. The V and J genes are TRBV9 and TRBJ1-5; TRBD1 might be the D (5 bases). CDR3 length: 14 amino acids. Trimming shortened V by 3 bases and J by 8 bases, and 15 bases separated the two germline ends. CDR1 and CDR2 from the germline V gene are SGDLS and YYNGEE.

This clonotype is a singleton in its sample. This sequence joins TRBV21-1 and TRBJ1-2. TRBV21-1 is assigned pseudogene status. This CDR3 contains 15 residues. The CDR3 sequence: CVSSKDCQSFGGHTF. The CDR3 DNA is TGTGTCAGCAGCAAAGATTGCCAGTCCTTCGGGGGCCACACCTTC.

This clonotype has only a few counts. The rearrangement joins TRBV20-1 to TRBJ2-1; possible D gene TRBD2, 6 bases. This CDR3 has 13 residues. Germline CDR1 is DFQATT and CDR2 is SNEGSKA (reference sequence). Trimming stripped 7 bases from V and 2 bases from J, with 12 bases between. Written as DNA, the CDR3 is TGCAGTGGGGTCCTAGCGCCCTACAATGAGCAGTTCTTC. Translation gives CSGVLAPYNEQFF.